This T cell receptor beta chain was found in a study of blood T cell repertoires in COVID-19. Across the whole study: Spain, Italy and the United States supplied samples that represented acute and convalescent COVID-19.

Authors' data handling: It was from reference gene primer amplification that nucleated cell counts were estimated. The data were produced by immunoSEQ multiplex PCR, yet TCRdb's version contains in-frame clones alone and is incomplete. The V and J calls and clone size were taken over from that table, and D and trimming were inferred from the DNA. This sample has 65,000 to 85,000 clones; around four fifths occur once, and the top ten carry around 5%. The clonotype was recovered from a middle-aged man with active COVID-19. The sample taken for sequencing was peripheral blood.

The CDR3 region is CASSLRVADGQPQHF. The CDR3 nucleotides are TGTGCCAGCAGCCTAAGAGTGGCGGATGGCCAGCCCCAGCATTTT. The gene calls are TRBV21-1 and TRBJ1-5. TRBV21-1 is deemed a pseudogene. This CDR3 has 15 amino acids.